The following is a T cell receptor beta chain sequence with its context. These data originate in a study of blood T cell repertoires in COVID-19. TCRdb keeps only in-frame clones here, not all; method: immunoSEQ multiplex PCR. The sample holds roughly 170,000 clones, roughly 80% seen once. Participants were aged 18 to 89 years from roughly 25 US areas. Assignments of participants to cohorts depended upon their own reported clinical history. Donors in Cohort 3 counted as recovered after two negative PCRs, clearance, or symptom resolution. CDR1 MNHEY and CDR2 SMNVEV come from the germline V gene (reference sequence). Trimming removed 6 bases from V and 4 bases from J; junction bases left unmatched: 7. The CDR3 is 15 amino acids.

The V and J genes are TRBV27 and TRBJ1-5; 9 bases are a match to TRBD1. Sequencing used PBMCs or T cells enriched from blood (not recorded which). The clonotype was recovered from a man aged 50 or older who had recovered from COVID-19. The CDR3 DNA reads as TGTGCCAGCAGCCCGAGGGACAGGGTGAATCAGCCCCAGCATTTT. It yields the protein CASSPRDRVNQPQHF.